This T cell receptor (beta chain) was documented in a study of monozygotic twins with inflammatory bowel disease. Each UMI, carrying a 6-nucleotide sample barcode, came from template switching. TCRdb reanalyzed the 5' RACE reads, giving one entry per CDR3 protein sequence and no DNA. The sample has under 150,000 distinct CDR3 sequences. Germline loops: CDR1 MNHEY, CDR2 SMNVEV (reference sequence). This CDR3 contains 14 residues. The J gene is TRBJ2-3, the V gene TRBV27; TCRdb's D call, TRBD2, is unchecked because there is no DNA. This TCR derives from a human donor with ulcerative colitis or Crohn's disease, or a healthy co-twin of an affected twin (not recorded which). The material sequenced was blood. The CDR3 is CASRRSVAGDTQYF.